This TCR beta chain originates from a study of blood T cells in healthy people across ages. Researchers report isolating at least 7 million PBMCs per sample. This CDR3 has 16 amino acids. Germline V gene sequence: CDR1 LNHDA, CDR2 SQIVND (reference sequence). With V trimmed by 5 bases and J by 6 bases, 14 bases remained unmatched. Primers used in a second PCR of about 6 to 11 cycles were a sample-barcoded 5' primer and a J-beta primer mix. MiXCR was run by TCRdb on the 5' RACE reads, yielding one entry per CDR3 protein. This sample has fewer than 2 million distinct CDR3 sequences, with 39% found just once.

This clonotype originated in a human donor in good health. The source material was blood. The rearrangement links TRBV19 to TRBJ1-2; 8 bases are shared with TRBD1. The CDR3 here is CASSANRDRLSNGYTF. The DNA of the CDR3 is TGTGCCAGTAGTGCCAACCGGGACAGGCTATCTAATGGCTACACCTTC.